This T cell receptor beta chain originates from a study of CD8 T cells in ankylosing spondylitis listed by TCRdb under 2017. As for the study more broadly: To find TCR variants linked to disease, the study profiled T cell receptor beta repertoires in ankylosing spondylitis patients and healthy donors. The whole study cohort included under 140 healthy donors and over 20 ankylosing spondylitis patients. Samples of peripheral blood were taken, and for ankylosing spondylitis patients, synovial fluid was collected as well.

At least ten counts were recorded for this clonotype. Its specific antigen is unknown. No much larger clonotype is one base removed from it; base qualities were not supplied. The sequencing machine was an Illumina HiSeq 2500. Quantitative 5'-RACE with molecular barcodes was the method used to prepare the TCR beta libraries. As for the original processing: A new computational method based on a probabilistic model of VDJ rearrangement was used to identify disease-linked TCR variants. In TCRdb, the public reads were trimmed at Q25 with fastp and aligned with MiXCR, with productive beta chains retained. Rows matching on CDR3 protein sequence are summarized as one entry with the most common DNA and genes. These V and J calls rely on TCRdb rather than the paper's analysis. The sample table lists more than 150,000 distinct CDR3 sequences, around 10% of them with a count of one. The ten top clones hold about 28% of the sample.

Compared with germline, V lacks 0 bases and J lacks 6 bases; bases without a gene match: 6. The germline V gene (reference sequence) sets CDR1 to MNHEY and CDR2 to SMNVEV. The CDR3, cysteine through phenylalanine, is 15 amino acids long. Only the CDR3 part of the read is kept: 45 bases, read in frame from the first base. Findings and caveats that apply to the study as a whole: The disease-linked clones showed a CD8+ phenotype and occurred at relatively low frequencies in peripheral blood. A TCR beta motif made up of several highly homologous amino acid variants appeared to be characteristic of blood from ankylosing spondylitis patients. Some motif variants were previously reported in synovial fluid and blood of reactive arthritis patients, suggesting common disease-initiation mechanisms. The disease-linked clones were reported as significantly enriched in matched synovial fluid samples from ankylosing spondylitis patients.

Sequenced input: blood, either unsorted or a sorted T cell fraction (not recorded which). This clonotype originated in a male donor with ankylosing spondylitis or in good health (not recorded which). This chain joins TRBV27 to TRBJ2-7; 9 bases in the middle match TRBD1. The DNA sequence is as follows: TGTGCCAGCAGTTTATCGGGACAGGGATTCAGCGAGCAGTACTTC. It codes for CASSLSGQGFSEQYF.